The source of this TCR beta chain is a study of shared clonotypes between healthy human individuals. This clone has only one observation. Germline lookup yields CDR1 KGHSH and CDR2 LQKENI. V gave up 1 base and J gave up 2 bases, with 11 bases separating them. The CDR3 extends over 15 amino acids. Generated by immunoSEQ multiplex PCR, the TCRdb table keeps only in-frame clones and is missing some. The sample holds approximately 940,000 clones, about 80% seen once. Input material: memory CD4+ T cells sorted from blood. Sample subset: CD45RA-negative fraction. This chain joins TRBV18 and TRBJ2-5; tentative D call: TRBD1 (6 bases). The clonotype originates from a man aged 18 to 29 in good health. The CDR3 DNA sequence: TGTGCCAGCTCACCACGAGTAGGACAGCAAGAGACCCAGTACTTC. Translating gives CASSPRVGQQETQYF.